This TCR beta chain was documented in a study of vaccination and CD4 T cells after COVID-19. As for the study in general: Investigators stimulated cells with overlapping spike peptides drawn from SARS-CoV-2, HCoV-NL63, HCoV-OC43 and HCoV-229E.

Study findings and constraints: Recorded median SARS-CoV-2-reactive clonotype numbers increased from about 20 to 38 without reaching significance.

By proportion, this clonotype is large (0.1 to 1%). No antigen is known for it. The treatment is: approximately nine-day PBMC culture with coronavirus spike peptide pools or control peptides (ViraFEST assay). The culture of around 2 million PBMCs per well included 10 IU/ml IL-2 and around 10 ug/ml peptide pools. An Oncomine TCR Beta short-read assay was used to sequence the DNA from cultured CD4+ T cells. TCRdb reprocessed the PCR reads via MiXCR and lists one record per CDR3 protein. The sample includes about 9,600 distinct CDR3 sequences, approximately 25% of them seen just once. Germline lookup yields CDR1 DFQATT and CDR2 SNEGSKA (reference sequence). Deletions cut 6 bases from V and 2 bases from J, with 17 bases between. CDR3 length equals 14 residues.

This clonotype originated in a human donor who had recovered from COVID-19. J is TRBJ2-7 and V is TRBV20-1; D is unresolved. The source was CD4+ T cells from blood, cultured in vitro, collected after SARS-CoV-2 vaccination. Here the CDR3 DNA reads TGCAGTGCCAAGGATGGTCGGTCCCCCTACGAGCAGTACTTC. It specifies CSAKDGRSPYEQYF.